The 21 T cell receptor beta chains presented below share a single source sample, sequenced in a study of CD8 T cells in ankylosing spondylitis (TCRdb year 2017). The full study reports these points: A TCR beta motif of several highly homologous amino acid variants appeared characteristic of blood from ankylosing spondylitis patients.

The library was obtained by 5' RACE. The reads were generated on an Illumina HiSeq 2500. The public reads were reprocessed in TCRdb via fastp at Q25 and MiXCR, keeping in-frame beta chains. Every entry covers one CDR3 protein and lists the most common genes and DNA from its rows. The sample includes about 800,000 distinct CDR3 sequences, with 10% to 15% observed a single time. 0.45% to 0.6% of the sample belongs to the ten largest clones. No antigen has been assigned to these receptors. Sequenced material: blood, either unsorted or a sorted T cell fraction (not recorded which). All receptors derive from a male donor with ankylosing spondylitis.

This clonotype showed up just a few times. This chain links TRBV7-9 with TRBJ1-6; maybe TRBD1 (5 bases). The CDR3 covers 13 residues. From germline, CDR1 is SEHNR and CDR2 FQNEAQ (reference sequence). V lost 8 bases to trimming and J lost 6 bases, with 11 bases between them. CDR3 DNA: TGTGCCAGCGTCCGGGACGGTAATTCACCCCTCCACTTT. Its translation is CASVRDGNSPLHF.

Points on this clonotype: Lacking the conserved final phenylalanine or tryptophan, this CDR3 likely reflects a read error. Because the CDR3's place on the DNA is in doubt, the DNA is left out and the CDR3 is given as listed by TCRdb. The chain carries TRBV12-3 or TRBV12-4 and TRBJ2-7. Including both end residues, the CDR3 is 8 amino acids long. CDR3 region: CASSLSRI.

This clonotype was counted between two and nine times. The chain recombines TRBV7-2 with TRBJ2-2; 10 bases line up with TRBD2. Germline V gene sequence: CDR1 SGHTA, CDR2 FQGNSA. The V gene end was trimmed by 4 bases and the J gene end by 5 bases; junction bases not matched to a gene: 7. This CDR3 spans 16 amino acids. CDR3 protein: CASSSPAGGLTGELFF. The CDR3 DNA reads TGTGCCAGCAGCTCCCCAGCGGGAGGGTTAACCGGGGAGCTGTTTTTT.

This chain joins TRBV3-1 and TRBJ2-1; TRBD1 agrees at 9 bases. The CDR3 totals 13 residues. Germline V CDR1 and CDR2: LGHDT, YNNKEL (reference sequence). The junction had 3 bases not matched to a gene; V was cut back by 2 bases and J by 10 bases. Here the CDR3 DNA reads TGTGCCAGCAGCCAATGGACAGGGGACGAGCAGTTCTTC. This codes for CASSQWTGDEQFF.

The chain employs TRBV4-3 and TRBJ1-6; TRBD1 might be the D (5 bases). This CDR3 is 19 amino acids long. V was pared by 1 base and J by 5 bases, with 21 bases between. CDR1 and CDR2 (germline): LGHNA, YSLEER. The CDR3, as DNA: TGCGCCAGCAGCCAAGTTGTCTATTTCCGGGACGACCATAATTCACCCCTCCACTTT. Its translation is CASSQVVYFRDDHNSPLHF.

This clonotype was found many times. V gene TRBV4-3 combines with J gene TRBJ1-3; 7 bases align to TRBD1. Germline CDR1 LGHNA, CDR2 YSLEER. The CDR3 consists of 14 residues. V was pared by 2 bases and J by 2 bases, with 0 bases of the junction left unmatched. The CDR3 bases are TGCGCCAGCAGCCAAACAGGGGCTGGAAACACCATATATTTT. Translated: CASSQTGAGNTIYF.

This clonotype was counted between two and nine times. The gene calls are TRBV28 and TRBJ2-7; 11 positions match TRBD2. This CDR3 has 15 residues. Per germline, CDR1 MDHEN and CDR2 SYDVKM. V trimming: 5 bases; J trimming: 6 bases; junction bases outside the gene matches: 9. CDR3 DNA sequence: TGTGCCAGCAGTCCCTCGACTAGCGGGACACGCGAGCAGTACTTC. It yields the protein CASSPSTSGTREQYF.

There are a few counts of this clonotype. The CDR3 spells CASKGREFREQYF. CDR3 nucleotide sequence: TGTGCCAGCAAGGGCCGGGAGTTTAGAGAGCAGTACTTC. The V call is TRBV6-1, the J call TRBJ2-7; maybe TRBD2 (6 bases). Per the germline V gene, CDR1 is MNHNS and CDR2 is SASEGT. The CDR3 covers 13 residues. Trimming removed 7 bases from V and 7 bases from J, with 17 bases in between.

V is TRBV20-1 and J is TRBJ2-4; D may be TRBD2 (6 bases). The CDR3 sequence is 12 residues long. V was cut by 5 bases and J by 6 bases, with 11 bases left in between. Per germline, CDR1 DFQATT and CDR2 SNEGSKA (reference sequence). CDR3 in DNA: TGCAGTGCTCGGGACTTCCGAAACATTCAGTACTTC. Protein product: CSARDFRNIQYF.

This clonotype showed up many times. The chain is built from TRBV5-1 and TRBJ2-3; TRBD1 is a possible D gene (5 bases). V gave up 0 bases and J gave up 6 bases, with 14 bases separating them. Germline V gene sequence: CDR1 SGHRS, CDR2 YFSETQ. The CDR3 has 15 amino acids. The CDR3 DNA follows: TGCGCCAGCAGCTTGGGACAGCTATGGTCGGATACGCAGTATTTT. Protein product: CASSLGQLWSDTQYF.

This clonotype was counted only a few times. J is TRBJ1-5 and V is TRBV6-2 or TRBV6-3; D remains ambiguous. Germline V gene lookup returns CDR1 MNHEY and CDR2 SVGEGT. The V gene lost 6 bases and the J gene lost 5 bases, with 8 bases spanning the gap. CDR3 length: 12 amino acids. CDR3 region: CASSTGYQPQHF. CDR3 sequence (DNA): TGTGCCAGCAGCACGGGGTATCAGCCCCAGCATTTT.

Ten or more counts support this clonotype. This chain uses TRBV4-2 with TRBJ1-1; D gene uncertain. Trimming took 5 bases from V and 1 from J, leaving 14 bases between them. From germline, CDR1 is LGHNA and CDR2 YNFKEQ. This CDR3 region has 15 residues. This chain's CDR3 is CASSYLGGQNTEAFF. The CDR3 nucleotides are TGTGCCAGCAGCTACTTAGGAGGGCAGAACACTGAAGCTTTCTTT.

This clonotype turned up a few times. The V and J genes are TRBV7-2 and TRBJ2-5, with 8 bases matching TRBD2. CDR3 length: 14 amino acids. V shed 3 bases, J shed 1 base, and the junction held 1 base outside the gene matches. Germline-derived CDR1 and CDR2 are SGHTA and FQGNSA. CDR3 sequence: CASSFAGGQETQYF. The CDR3 DNA reads as TGTGCCAGCAGCTTCGCGGGGGGCCAAGAGACCCAGTACTTC.

This clonotype was detected only a few times. This chain connects TRBV29-1 to TRBJ2-3, with 11 bases fitting TRBD2. The CDR3 consists of 17 residues. The V and J ends lost 4 bases and 3 bases, in that order; junction bases with no gene match: 12. CDR1 is SQVTM, CDR2 ANQGSEA, per germline. CDR3 coding DNA: TGCAGCGTTGGGGGGGCGACTAGCGGGATTGGGACAGATACGCAGTATTTT. Protein product: CSVGGATSGIGTDTQYF.

There are many counts of this clonotype. The chain employs TRBV5-1 and TRBJ2-7; the D gene could be TRBD1 or TRBD2 (6 bases each). Trimming took 2 bases from V and 4 from J, leaving 16 bases between them. The CDR3 has 15 amino acids. Germline V gene sequence: CDR1 SGHRS, CDR2 YFSETQ. The CDR3 is CASSFGGHRVYEQYF. CDR3 bases: TGCGCCAGCAGCTTCGGAGGGCACAGGGTTTACGAGCAGTACTTC.

This clonotype was seen a few times. The chain recombines TRBV7-2 with TRBJ2-1; 7 positions agree with TRBD2. The CDR3 totals 17 residues. Germline values: CDR1 SGHTA, CDR2 FQGNSA. V lost 5 bases, J lost 2 bases, and 12 bases stayed unmatched. This chain's CDR3 is CASSPRGAGITYNEQFF. Written as DNA, the CDR3 is TGTGCCAGCAGCCCCCGTGGAGCGGGAATAACCTACAATGAGCAGTTCTTC.

This clonotype was counted a few times. CDR3 amino acids: CSARTFAGPQGDTQYF. The CDR3 nucleotides read TGCAGTGCTAGGACGTTTGCCGGGCCACAAGGAGATACGCAGTATTTT. The genes are TRBV20-1 and TRBJ2-3; the D is unclear. The germline CDR1 and CDR2 sequences are DFQATT and SNEGSKA (reference sequence). CDR3 size: 16 residues. V was clipped by 3 bases and J by 5 bases, with 21 bases between them.

This sequence joins TRBV7-6 and TRBJ1-4; D unresolved. Trimming cost V 1 base and J 2 bases, with 8 bases left between them. There are 15 residues in the CDR3. The germline V gene has CDR1 SGHVS and CDR2 FNYEAQ. CDR3 loop: CASSLVPQTNEKLFF. The CDR3 coding sequence is TGTGCCAGCAGCTTAGTTCCTCAGACTAATGAAAAACTGTTTTTT.

CDR3 nucleotides: TGTGCCAGCAGCGCGCCGAACTACGAGCAGTACTTC. Its translation is CASSAPNYEQYF. J is TRBJ2-7 and V is TRBV5-5; D remains ambiguous. V was cut by 4 bases and J by 3 bases, with 8 bases left in between. The CDR3 has 12 residues. CDR1 is SGHKS and CDR2 is YYEKEE in the germline V gene (reference sequence).

The V call is TRBV20-1, the J call TRBJ1-6, with TRBD1 identical over 10 bases. The junction had 9 bases not matched to a gene; V was cut back by 3 bases and J by 7 bases. This CDR3 region has 16 residues. Germline CDR1 and CDR2: DFQATT and SNEGSKA (reference sequence). CDR3 amino acids: CSASQGGTGENSPLHF. In DNA form, the CDR3 reads TGCAGTGCTAGTCAAGGAGGGACAGGGGAAAATTCACCCCTCCACTTT.

This clonotype was detected a few times. This chain connects TRBV6-6 to TRBJ1-1; D call uncertain. Between the trimmed V and J ends, which lost 7 bases and 5 bases, there was a span of 11 bases. CDR1 MNHNY and CDR2 SVGAGI come from the germline V gene (reference sequence). This CDR3 has 12 residues. The CDR3 protein is CASTRSETEAFF. CDR3 nucleotide sequence: TGTGCCAGCACCCGGTCGGAAACTGAAGCTTTCTTT.